The clone carrying this T cell receptor beta chain was counted once. The antigen is unknown. One end of the junction varies from germline; a read error may be responsible. This CDR3 is 16 amino acids long. Germline V gene lookup returns CDR1 SSHAT and CDR2 FNYEAQ (reference sequence). The data stem from a study of T cell responses to AZD1222 COVID-19 vaccine. Study-level findings and limits: Repertoire samples came only from after the peak T cell response.

The assay was immunoSEQ multiplex PCR, and TCRdb's table has in-frame clones only and misses some. Of tens of thousands of clones detected, 75% to 95% appear once; the ten largest clones hold approximately 10%. The chain joins TRBV7-7 to TRBJ2-3; 10 nucleotides line up with TRBD2. The receptor was derived from an adult who received the AZD1222 COVID-19 vaccine. The sample in question was peripheral blood, obtained 28 days after the second AZD1222 dose. CDR3 nucleotide sequence: TGTGCTAGCAGCTTAGTGGGGCTAGCGGGAGAAGATACGCAGTATTTT. Translated, it gives CASSLVGLAGEDTQYF.